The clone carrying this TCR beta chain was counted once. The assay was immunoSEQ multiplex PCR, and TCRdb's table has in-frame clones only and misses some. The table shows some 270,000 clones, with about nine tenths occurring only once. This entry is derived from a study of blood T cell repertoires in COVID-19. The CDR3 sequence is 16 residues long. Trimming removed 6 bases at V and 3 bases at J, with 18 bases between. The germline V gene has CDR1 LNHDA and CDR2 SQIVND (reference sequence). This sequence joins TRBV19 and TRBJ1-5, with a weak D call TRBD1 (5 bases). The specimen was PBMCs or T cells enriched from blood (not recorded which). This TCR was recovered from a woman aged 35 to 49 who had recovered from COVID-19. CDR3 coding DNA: TGTGCCAGTAGAATATCCCCTCGACAGAACAATCAGCCCCAGCATTTT. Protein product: CASRISPRQNNQPQHF.